This TCR beta chain was profiled in a study of blood T cell repertoires in COVID-19. Overall study context: T cells, B-cell-depleted T cells, or PBMCs provided the cDNA or gDNA that served as material.

Data came from immunoSEQ multiplex PCR; TCRdb stores just in-frame clones and leaves some out. Among roughly 150,000 clones listed, 80% to 85% were seen once. The CDR3 is 16 residues long. V shed 2 bases and J 5 bases; nucleotides not matched to a gene: 9. Germline CDR1 is SGHRS and CDR2 is YFSETQ. Input material: PBMCs or T cells enriched from blood (not recorded which). The chain couples TRBV5-1 to TRBJ2-5; TRBD2 matches 10 bases. The receptor comes from a man aged 65-85 years who had been exposed to COVID-19. CDR3 amino acids: CASSFSSGGAWETQYF. In DNA form, the CDR3 reads TGCGCCAGCAGCTTTTCCAGCGGGGGGGCCTGGGAGACCCAGTACTTC.